This TCR beta chain derives from a study of Graves' ophthalmopathy and Graves' hyperthyroidism. As for the study in general: The term stable hyperthyroidism indicated an absence of ophthalmopathy within 18 months of follow-up. Study outcomes and limitations: In blood appeared most of the expanded thyroid clonotypes whose frequency exceeded 0.001.

In regard to this clonotype: The antigen is not known.

RNA transcripts served as template for amplifying TCR beta CDR3 sequences. Second-round multiplex PCR came after first-round RT-PCR with HTBI primers. MiXCR, applied by TCRdb to the multiplex PCR reads, yields one record per CDR3 protein. The sample yields around 1.1 million distinct CDR3 sequences, around a third seen once. As diagnostic evidence, clinical symptoms, serum thyroxine, TRAb, thyroid ultrasound and orbital computed tomography were relied upon. Deletions cut 6 bases from V and 6 bases from J, with 14 bases between. This CDR3 has 13 amino acids. Sequencing was done on a sample of peripheral blood or thyroid tissue (not recorded which). The chain couples TRBV12-3 or TRBV12-4 to TRBJ1-2; D may be TRBD1 (5 bases). The sequence derives from an adult man with Graves' hyperthyroidism. The CDR3 bases are TGTGCCAGCAGCCACGAGGACACGGATGGCTACACCTTC. Encoded protein: CASSHEDTDGYTF.